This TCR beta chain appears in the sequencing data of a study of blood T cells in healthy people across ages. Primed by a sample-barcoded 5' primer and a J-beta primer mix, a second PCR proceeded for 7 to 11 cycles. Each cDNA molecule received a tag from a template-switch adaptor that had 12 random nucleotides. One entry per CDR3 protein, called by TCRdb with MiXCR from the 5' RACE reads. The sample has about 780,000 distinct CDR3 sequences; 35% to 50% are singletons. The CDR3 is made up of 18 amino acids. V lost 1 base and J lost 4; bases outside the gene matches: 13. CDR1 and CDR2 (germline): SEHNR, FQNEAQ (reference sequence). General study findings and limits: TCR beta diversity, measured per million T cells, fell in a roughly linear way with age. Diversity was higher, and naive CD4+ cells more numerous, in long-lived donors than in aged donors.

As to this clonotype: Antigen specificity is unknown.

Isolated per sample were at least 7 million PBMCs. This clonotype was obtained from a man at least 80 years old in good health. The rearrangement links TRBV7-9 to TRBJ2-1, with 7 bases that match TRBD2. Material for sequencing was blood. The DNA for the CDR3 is TGTGCCAGCAGCTTAGAGAGCGTAGCGGGCGTATCTTACAATGAGCAGTTCTTC. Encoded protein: CASSLESVAGVSYNEQFF.